This T cell receptor beta chain is from a study of blood T cell repertoires in COVID-19. Study as a whole: From T cells, B-cell-depleted T cells, or PBMCs came the material, which was cDNA or gDNA.

Per the study methods: The authors estimated nucleated cell counts from reference gene primer amplification. Generated by immunoSEQ multiplex PCR, the TCRdb table keeps only in-frame clones and is missing some. That table is the source of V, J and clone size, and D and trimming were worked out from the DNA. The table includes approximately 470,000 clones, around 90% detected once. This clone was found a few times. Deletions cut 0 bases from V and 0 bases from J, with 5 bases between. The CDR3 runs to 15 residues. Per the germline V gene, CDR1 is SGHVS and CDR2 is FQNEAQ. Adults between roughly 18 and 89 years of age took part from 24 US areas. Cohort 3 donors counted as recovered after two negative PCRs, clearance, or resolved symptoms.

The sequence came from a woman younger than 35 who had recovered from COVID-19. Sequenced sample: PBMCs or T cells enriched from blood (not recorded which). The chain recombines TRBV7-8 with TRBJ1-4; D remains ambiguous. The CDR3, as DNA: TGTGCCAGCAGCTTAGCGCAGGCAACTAATGAAAAACTGTTTTTT. Amino acid sequence: CASSLAQATNEKLFF.